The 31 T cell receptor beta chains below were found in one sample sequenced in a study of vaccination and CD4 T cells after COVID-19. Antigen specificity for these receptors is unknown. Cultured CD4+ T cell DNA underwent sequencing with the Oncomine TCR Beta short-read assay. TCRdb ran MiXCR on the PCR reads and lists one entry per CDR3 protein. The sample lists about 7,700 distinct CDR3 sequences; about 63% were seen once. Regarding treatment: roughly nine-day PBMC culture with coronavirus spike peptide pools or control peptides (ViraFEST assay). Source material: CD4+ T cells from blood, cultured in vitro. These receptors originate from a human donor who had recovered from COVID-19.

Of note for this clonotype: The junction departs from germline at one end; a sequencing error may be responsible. The CDR3 reads CASNRDFPNTGELFF. The CDR3 coding sequence is TGTGCAAGCAATCGGGACTTCCCTAACACCGGGGAGCTGTTTTTT. The chain combines TRBV28 with TRBJ2-2, with D possibly matching TRBD2 (6 bases). The CDR3 covers 15 residues. Germline CDR1 is MDHEN and CDR2 is SYDVKM.

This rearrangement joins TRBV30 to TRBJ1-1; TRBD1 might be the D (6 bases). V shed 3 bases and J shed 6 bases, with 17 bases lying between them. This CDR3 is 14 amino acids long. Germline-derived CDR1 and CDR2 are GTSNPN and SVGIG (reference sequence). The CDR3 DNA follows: TGTGCCTGGAGCCTAGACAGGTCCCGCCCTGAAGCTTTCTTT. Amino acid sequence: CAWSLDRSRPEAFF.

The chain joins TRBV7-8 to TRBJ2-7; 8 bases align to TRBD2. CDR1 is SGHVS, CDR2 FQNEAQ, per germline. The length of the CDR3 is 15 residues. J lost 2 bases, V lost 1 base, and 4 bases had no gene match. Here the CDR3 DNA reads TGTGCCAGCAGCTTAGGACGGACTAGCCCCTACGAGCAGTACTTC. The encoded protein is CASSLGRTSPYEQYF. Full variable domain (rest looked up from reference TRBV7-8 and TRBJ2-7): GAGVSQSPRYKVAKRGQDVALRCDPISGHVSLFWYQQALGQGPEFLTYFQNEAQLDKSGLPSDRFFAERPEGSVSTLKIQRTQQEDSAVYLCASSLGRTSPYEQYFGPGTRLTVT.

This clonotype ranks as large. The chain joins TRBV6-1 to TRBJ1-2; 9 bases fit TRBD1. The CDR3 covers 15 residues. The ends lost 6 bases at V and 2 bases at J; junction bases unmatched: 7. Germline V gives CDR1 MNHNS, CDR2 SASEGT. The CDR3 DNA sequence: TGTGCCAGCAGAGGGACAGGGAAAGGGAACTATGGCTACACCTTC. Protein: CASRGTGKGNYGYTF.

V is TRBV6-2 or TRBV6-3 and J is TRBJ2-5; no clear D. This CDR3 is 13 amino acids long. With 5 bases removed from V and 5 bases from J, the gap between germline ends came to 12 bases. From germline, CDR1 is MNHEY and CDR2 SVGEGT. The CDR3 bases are TGTGCCAGCAGTAACCTTTGGGTGGAGACCCAGTACTTC. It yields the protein CASSNLWVETQYF.

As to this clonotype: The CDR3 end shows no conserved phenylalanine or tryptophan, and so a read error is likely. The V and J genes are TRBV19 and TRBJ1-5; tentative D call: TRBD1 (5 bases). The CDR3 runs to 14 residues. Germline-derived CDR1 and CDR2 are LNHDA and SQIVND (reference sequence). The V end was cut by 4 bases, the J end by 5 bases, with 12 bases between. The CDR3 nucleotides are TGTGCCAGTAGTACCTCCGGGGGAGATCAGCCCCAGCATTAT. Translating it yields CASSTSGGDQPQHY.

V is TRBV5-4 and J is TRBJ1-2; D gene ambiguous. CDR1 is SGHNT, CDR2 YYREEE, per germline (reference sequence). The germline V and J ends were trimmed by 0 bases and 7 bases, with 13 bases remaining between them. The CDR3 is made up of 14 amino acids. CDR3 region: CASSLEIGRAGYTF. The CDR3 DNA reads TGTGCCAGCAGCTTGGAAATAGGGCGGGCTGGCTACACCTTC.

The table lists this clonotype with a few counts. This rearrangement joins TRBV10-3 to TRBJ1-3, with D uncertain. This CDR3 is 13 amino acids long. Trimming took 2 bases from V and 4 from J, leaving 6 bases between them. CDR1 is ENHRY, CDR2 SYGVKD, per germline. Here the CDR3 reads CAISEGPGNTIYF. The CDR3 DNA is TGTGCCATCAGTGAGGGGCCCGGAAACACCATATATTTT.

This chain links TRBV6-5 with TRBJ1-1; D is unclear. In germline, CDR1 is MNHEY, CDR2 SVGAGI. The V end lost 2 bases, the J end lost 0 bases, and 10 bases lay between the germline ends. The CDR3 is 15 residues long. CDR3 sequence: CASSYAGSMNTEAFF. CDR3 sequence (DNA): TGTGCCAGCAGTTACGCAGGTTCAATGAACACTGAAGCTTTCTTT.

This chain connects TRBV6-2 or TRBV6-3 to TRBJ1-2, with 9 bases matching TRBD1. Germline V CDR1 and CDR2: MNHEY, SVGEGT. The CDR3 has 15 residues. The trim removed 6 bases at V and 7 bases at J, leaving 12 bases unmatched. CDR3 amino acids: CASSDRRTGASGYTF. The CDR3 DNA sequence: TGTGCCAGCAGCGATCGACGGACAGGGGCCTCTGGCTACACCTTC.

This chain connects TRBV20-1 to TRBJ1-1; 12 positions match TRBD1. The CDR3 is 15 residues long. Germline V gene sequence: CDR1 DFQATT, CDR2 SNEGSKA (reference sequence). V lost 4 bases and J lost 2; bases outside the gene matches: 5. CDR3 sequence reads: CSAKPGQGANTEAFF. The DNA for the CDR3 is TGCAGTGCTAAACCGGGACAGGGGGCTAACACTGAAGCTTTCTTT.

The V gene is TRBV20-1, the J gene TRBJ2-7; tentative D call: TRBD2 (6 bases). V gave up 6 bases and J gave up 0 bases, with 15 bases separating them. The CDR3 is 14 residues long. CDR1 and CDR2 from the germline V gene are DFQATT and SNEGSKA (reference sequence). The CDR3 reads CSAPRPAGSYEQYF. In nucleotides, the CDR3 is TGCAGTGCCCCAAGGCCAGCGGGCTCCTACGAGCAGTACTTC.

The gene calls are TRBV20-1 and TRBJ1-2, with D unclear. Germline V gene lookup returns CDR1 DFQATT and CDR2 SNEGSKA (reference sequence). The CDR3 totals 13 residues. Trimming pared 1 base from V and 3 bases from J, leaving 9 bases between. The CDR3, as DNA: TGCAGTGCTAGAGGTGGCTCCTACTATGGCTACACCTTC. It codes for CSARGGSYYGYTF.

The CDR3 nucleotides read TGTGCCAGCACCCGACAGGGTAAGGATACGAGCAATCAGCCCCAGCATTTT. Its protein product is CASTRQGKDTSNQPQHF. The gene calls are TRBV27 and TRBJ1-5; 7 nucleotides agree with TRBD1. Germline CDR1 MNHEY, CDR2 SMNVEV (reference sequence). V lost 7 bases, J lost 1 base, and 13 bases stayed unmatched. The CDR3 totals 17 residues.

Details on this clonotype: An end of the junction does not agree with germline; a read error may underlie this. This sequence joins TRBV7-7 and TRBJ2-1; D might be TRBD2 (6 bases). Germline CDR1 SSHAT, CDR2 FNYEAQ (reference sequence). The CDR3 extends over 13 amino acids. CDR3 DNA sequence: TGTGCTAGCAGCCTGGGGTTGAGCGGGGAGCAGTTCTTC. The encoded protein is CASSLGLSGEQFF.

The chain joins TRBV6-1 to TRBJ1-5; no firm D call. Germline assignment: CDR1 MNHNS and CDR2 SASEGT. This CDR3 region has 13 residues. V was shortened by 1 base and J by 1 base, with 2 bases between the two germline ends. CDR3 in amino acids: CASSEGSNQPQHF. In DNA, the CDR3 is TGTGCCAGCAGTGAAGGAAGCAATCAGCCCCAGCATTTT.

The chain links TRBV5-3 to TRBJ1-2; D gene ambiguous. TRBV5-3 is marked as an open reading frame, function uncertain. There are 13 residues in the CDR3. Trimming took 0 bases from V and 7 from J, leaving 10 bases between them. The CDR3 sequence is CARSLDFRSGYTF. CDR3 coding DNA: TGTGCCAGAAGCTTGGACTTTAGGTCTGGCTACACCTTC.

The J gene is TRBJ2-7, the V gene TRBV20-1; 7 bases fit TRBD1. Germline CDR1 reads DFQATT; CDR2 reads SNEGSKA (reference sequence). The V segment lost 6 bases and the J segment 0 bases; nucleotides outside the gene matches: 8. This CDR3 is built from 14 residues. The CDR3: CSAQGTVGSYEQYF. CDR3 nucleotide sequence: TGCAGTGCCCAAGGGACAGTTGGCTCCTACGAGCAGTACTTC.

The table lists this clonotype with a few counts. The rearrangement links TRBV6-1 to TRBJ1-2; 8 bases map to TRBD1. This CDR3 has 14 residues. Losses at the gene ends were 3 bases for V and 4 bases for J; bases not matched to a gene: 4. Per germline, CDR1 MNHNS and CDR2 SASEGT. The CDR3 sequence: CASSDGGQVYGYTF. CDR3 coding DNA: TGTGCCAGCAGTGACGGGGGACAGGTCTATGGCTACACCTTC.

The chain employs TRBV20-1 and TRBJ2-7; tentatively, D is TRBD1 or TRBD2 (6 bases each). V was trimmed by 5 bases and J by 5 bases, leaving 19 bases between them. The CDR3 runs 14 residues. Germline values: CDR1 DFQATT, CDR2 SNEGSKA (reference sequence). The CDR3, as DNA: TGCAGTGCTTTCCCACAGGGAGGAAGAGACGAGCAGTACTTC. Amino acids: CSAFPQGGRDEQYF.

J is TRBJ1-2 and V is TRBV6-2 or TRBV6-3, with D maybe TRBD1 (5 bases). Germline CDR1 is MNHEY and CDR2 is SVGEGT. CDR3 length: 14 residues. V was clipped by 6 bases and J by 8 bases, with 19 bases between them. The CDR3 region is CASSPTGDRGGYTF. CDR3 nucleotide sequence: TGTGCCAGCAGCCCGACCGGGGACCGCGGAGGCTACACCTTC.

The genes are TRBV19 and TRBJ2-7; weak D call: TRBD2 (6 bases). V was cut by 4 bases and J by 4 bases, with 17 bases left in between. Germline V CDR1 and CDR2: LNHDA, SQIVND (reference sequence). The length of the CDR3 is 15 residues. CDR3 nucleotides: TGTGCCAGTAGTACGTTAGGAGGGGTGCATTACGAGCAGTACTTC. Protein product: CASSTLGGVHYEQYF.

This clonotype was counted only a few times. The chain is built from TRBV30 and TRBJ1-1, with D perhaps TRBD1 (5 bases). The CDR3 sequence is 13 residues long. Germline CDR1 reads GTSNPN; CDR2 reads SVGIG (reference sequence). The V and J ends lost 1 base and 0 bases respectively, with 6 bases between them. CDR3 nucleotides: TGTGCCTGGAGTGGACAGCTGAACACTGAAGCTTTCTTT. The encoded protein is CAWSGQLNTEAFF.

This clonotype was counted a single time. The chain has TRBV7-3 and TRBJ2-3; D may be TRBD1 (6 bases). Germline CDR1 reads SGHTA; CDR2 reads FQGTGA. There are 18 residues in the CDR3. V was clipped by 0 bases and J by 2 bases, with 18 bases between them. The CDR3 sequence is CASSLTSIQGSITDTQYF. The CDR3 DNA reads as TGTGCCAGCAGCTTAACTTCGATACAGGGTTCTATCACAGATACGCAGTATTTT.

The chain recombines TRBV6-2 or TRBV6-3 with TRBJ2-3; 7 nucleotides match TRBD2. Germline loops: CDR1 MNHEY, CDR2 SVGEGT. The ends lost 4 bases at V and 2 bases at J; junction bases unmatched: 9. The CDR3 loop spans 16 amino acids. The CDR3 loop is CASSSSFAGDTDTQYF. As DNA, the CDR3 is TGTGCCAGCAGTTCCAGTTTCGCGGGGGACACAGATACGCAGTATTTT.

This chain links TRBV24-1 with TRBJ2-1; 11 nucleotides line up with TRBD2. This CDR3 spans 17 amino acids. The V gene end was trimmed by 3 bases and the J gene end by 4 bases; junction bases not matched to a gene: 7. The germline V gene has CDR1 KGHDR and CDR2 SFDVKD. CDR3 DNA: TGTGCCACCAGTGATGTGCCTTTAGCGGGAGGGTACAATGAGCAGTTCTTC. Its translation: CATSDVPLAGGYNEQFF.

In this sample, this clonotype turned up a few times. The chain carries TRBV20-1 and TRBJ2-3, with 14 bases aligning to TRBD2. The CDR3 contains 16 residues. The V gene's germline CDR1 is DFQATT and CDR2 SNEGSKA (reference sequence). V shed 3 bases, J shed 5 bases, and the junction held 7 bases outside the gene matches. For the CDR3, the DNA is TGCAGTGCTAGTGTGGGACTAGCGGGAGAAGGAGATACGCAGTATTTT. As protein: CSASVGLAGEGDTQYF.

The CDR3 nucleotides are TGTGCCAGCAGCTTAGGAGGAGCTGCAGATACGCAGTATTTT. It yields the protein CASSLGGAADTQYF. The chain couples TRBV7-6 to TRBJ2-3; D gene uncertain. The CDR3 loop spans 14 amino acids. The V end lost 1 base, the J end lost 4 bases, and 9 bases lay between the germline ends. CDR1 and CDR2 (germline): SGHVS, FNYEAQ.

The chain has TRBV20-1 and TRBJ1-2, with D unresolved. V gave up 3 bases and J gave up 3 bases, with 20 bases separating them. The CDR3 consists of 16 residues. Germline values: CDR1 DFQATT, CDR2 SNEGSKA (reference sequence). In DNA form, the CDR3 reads TGCAGTGCTAGTCCCTCACTTAGGGCTTGGGACTATGGCTACACCTTC. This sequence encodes CSASPSLRAWDYGYTF.

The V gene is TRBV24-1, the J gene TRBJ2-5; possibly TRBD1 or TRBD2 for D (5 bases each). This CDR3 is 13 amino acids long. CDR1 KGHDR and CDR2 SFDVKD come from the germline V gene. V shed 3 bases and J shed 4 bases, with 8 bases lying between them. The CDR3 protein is CATSDGGAETQYF. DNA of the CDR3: TGTGCCACCAGTGATGGGGGAGCAGAGACCCAGTACTTC.

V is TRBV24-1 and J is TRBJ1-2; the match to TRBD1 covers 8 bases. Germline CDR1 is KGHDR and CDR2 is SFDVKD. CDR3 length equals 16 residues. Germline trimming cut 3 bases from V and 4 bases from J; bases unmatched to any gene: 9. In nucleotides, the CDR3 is TGTGCCACCAGTGATGTAGGGACAGGCGAATCCTATGGCTACACCTTC. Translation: CATSDVGTGESYGYTF.